This TCR beta chain emerged from a study of long-term antiretroviral therapy in people with HIV. CDR1 and CDR2 from the germline V gene are LNHDA and SQIVND (reference sequence). This CDR3 is built from 14 residues. V shed 4 bases and J shed 5 bases, with 9 bases lying between them. With survey level as its setting, the immunoSEQ assay was v3.0. Generated by immunoSEQ multiplex PCR, the TCRdb table keeps only in-frame clones and is missing some. The data show under 40,000 clones, around 83% seen once. The clonotype was recovered from a woman under 40 with HIV. Specimen: unsorted PBMCs, collected just over 2.7 years before starting antiretroviral therapy. The J gene is TRBJ1-6, the V gene TRBV19; D perhaps matches TRBD1 (6 bases). The chain's CDR3 is CASSSGQNNSPLHF. CDR3 coding DNA: TGTGCCAGTAGTAGTGGACAGAATAATTCACCCCTCCACTTT.